What follows describes a single TCR beta chain. The record originates from a study of blood T cell repertoires in COVID-19. V lost 6 bases, J lost 2 bases, and 14 bases lay in between. The CDR3 sequence is 15 residues long. Germline CDR1 LNHDA, CDR2 SQIVND (reference sequence). Produced via immunoSEQ multiplex PCR; TCRdb's table is partial and in-frame only. The sample contains 65,000 to 70,000 clones, about 93% of which appear only once. The chain uses TRBV19 and TRBJ1-5; possibly TRBD1 for D (5 bases). The TCR sequence derives from a man between 65 and 80 years old with active COVID-19. Sequenced: peripheral blood. CDR3 bases: TGTGCCAGTAGCCCTCAGGGCGAGGGCAATCAGCCCCAGCATTTT. This sequence encodes CASSPQGEGNQPQHF. Supplemented by reference TRBV19 and TRBJ1-5, the full variable domain reads DGGITQSPKYLFRKEGQNVTLSCEQNLNHDAMYWYRQDPGQGLRLIYYSQIVNDFQKGDIAEGYSVSREKKESFPLTVTSAQKNPTAFYLCASSPQGEGNQPQHFGDGTRLSIL.